This T cell receptor (beta chain) was sequenced in a study of control samples from healthy donors and cancer patients. Some clones are missing from TCRdb's copy, which holds only in-frame ones; the method was immunoSEQ multiplex PCR. The sample yields roughly 130,000 clones, 85% to 95% seen once. Germline CDR1 and CDR2: MNHEY and SMNVEV (reference sequence). The V gene lost 3 bases and the J gene lost 3 bases, with 6 bases spanning the gap. The CDR3 totals 13 residues. The gene calls are TRBV27 and TRBJ1-5; D unclear. The sequenced material came from blood. This receptor was obtained from a man aged 25-45 years in good health. The CDR3 sequence: CASSFGDNQPQHF. CDR3 DNA sequence: TGTGCCAGCAGTTTCGGGGACAATCAGCCCCAGCATTTT.